This TCR beta chain is from a study of CD8+CD57+ T cells in acquired aplastic anemia. On the study more broadly: An average of 3.2 ug of DNA was obtained from sorted CD4+ and CD8+ cells.

An expansion of CD8+CD57+ cells by flow cytometry had been shown in patients chosen for sequencing. Each of the patients presented with severe acquired aplastic anemia. Genomic DNA was employed as the template in profiling TCR beta VDJ and CDR3. One entry per CDR3 protein, called by TCRdb with MiXCR from the reads. The data hold about 200,000 distinct CDR3 sequences, with more than 55% observed a single time. Trimming at V came to 4 bases and at J to 7 bases, leaving 5 bases not matched to a gene. The length of the CDR3 is 14 residues. CDR1 and CDR2 from the germline V gene are KGHDR and SFDVKD. The specimen sequenced was sorted CD4+, CD8+, or CD8+CD57+ T cells (not recorded which) from PBMCs. The chain couples TRBV24-1 to TRBJ1-4; 7 nucleotides line up with TRBD1. The source of this sequence is a human donor with aplastic anemia. The CDR3 loop is CATSDPTGPEKLFF. DNA for the CDR3: TGTGCCACCAGTGACCCGACAGGGCCTGAAAAACTGTTTTTT.